This T cell receptor beta chain stems from a study of human T cells and chemical hapten exposure (TCRdb year 2021). Regarding the complete study: For sensitization, 2% DPC in acetone was applied to a roughly 2 cm by roughly 2 cm area of upper inner arm skin. Patch testing on the upper back used Finn chambers containing 0.01% DPC, with scoring done after 6 days according to International Contact Dermatitis Research Group standards. Patients additionally received weekly therapeutic DPC doses to the scalp throughout the approximately 22-week study period. The libraries were sequenced as a pool, and the TCR yield per sample differed mostly because of small variations in library volumes within the pool. In alopecia patients, the study followed how the peripheral blood TCR repertoire changed in vivo over primary and secondary sensitization to diphenylcyclopropenone (DPC), a hapten. Blood samples were taken from patients before sensitization (week 0) and then at 2, 6 and about 24 weeks after DPC sensitization. The mostly female patient cohort included alopecia areata with under or over 50% scalp involvement, alopecia totalis and alopecia universalis. Roughly 30 alopecia patients gave blood for TCR sequencing at one to four time points (pre-sensitization, 2, 6 and 24 weeks). Results the study describes overall, beyond this receptor: Expanded TCRs formed significantly more large CDR3 similarity clusters than pre-sensitization or healthy control sets, consistent with antigen-driven responses. All patients had alopecia, a presumed autoimmune disease, so their immune response might differ from that of healthy individuals. DPC sensitization did not change how many TCRs were above 1 in 1000 frequency, and no evidence was found of alterations in global repertoire structure. A positive correlation was found between the number of PT1 expanded TCRs and patch test score, with significance reached at thresholds 8, 16 and 32 but not 4. After repeated subsampling, the strength of the expansion versus patch-test correlation and the threshold at which it became significant changed.

Comments on this clonotype: The specificity of this receptor is unknown. It has no much larger one-base neighbor in the sample; base qualities were not kept.

The CDR3 has 15 amino acids, counting the end cysteine and phenylalanine. Of all the DNA, just the CDR3 is kept, 45 bases in frame from base 1. Compared with germline, V lacks 4 bases and J lacks 2 bases; bases without a gene match: 7. For CDR1 and CDR2, the germline V gene lists MGHDK and SYGVNS. Libraries were made using RACE. For sequencing, a NextSeq 500 was employed. During library preparation, unique molecular identifiers were attached to individual cDNA molecules so that TCRs could be counted in a quantitative, reproducible way. Each blood RNA sample was used to sequence both TCR alpha and TCR beta chains. The study's processing was this. The median number of TCRs per sample was 90,000 to 100,000, ranging from 23,224 to 690,600. V, J and CDR3 annotation of the TCR reads was carried out using the Decombinator software suite. Every sample was subsampled to the same number of TCRs (28,000) for the PS versus PT1 abundance plots. Expanded TCRs were defined as absent before sensitization and observed at least eight times at the 2-week time point. Through fastp at Q25 and MiXCR, TCRdb rebuilt clones from the public reads, retaining in-frame beta chains. Rows with a matching CDR3 protein are joined into one entry that keeps the most common DNA and genes. The V and J calls and clone size come from TCRdb's table, not from the authors' own analysis. Recorded for this sample are tens of thousands of distinct CDR3 sequences; more than 30% of them occurred a single time. The biggest ten clones account for about 9% of the sample.

What the time point label conveys for this sample: patch test 1, 2 weeks after DPC sensitization. Sample treatment or condition, as interpreted from the label and publication: therapeutic diphenylcyclopropenone sensitization with weekly scalp DPC. At every patch-test visit, the blood draw took place before the patch test was put on. Patients were considered eligible if aged 18 to 70, diagnosed with alopecia and deemed suitable for DPC therapy, and patients were excluded if pregnant. Total RNA was isolated from unfractionated whole blood collected in Tempus Blood RNA tubes. The V gene is TRBV25-1 and the J gene is TRBJ1-1, and TRBD1 aligns with 7 junction nucleotides. This material consisted of whole blood, taken in connection with sensitization to the hapten diphenylcyclopropenone (DPC). This receptor was taken from a man aged 35-49 years with alopecia areata. Some clones in this sample may be carry-over from other donors' samples. The bases are TGTGCCAGCAGTGCGTGGGACAGCGGTAACACTGAAGCTTTCTTT. It translates to CASSAWDSGNTEAFF.